A single sample is the source of the 30 T cell receptor beta chains below, sequenced in a study of blood T cell repertoires in COVID-19. Clones were read by immunoSEQ multiplex PCR, and TCRdb kept only the in-frame ones, dropping some. Of about 150,000 clones in the sample, approximately 85% were seen once. Sequenced material: peripheral blood. The origin of the receptors is a man aged 55 to 69 with COVID-19, enrolled during active disease.

CDR3 coding DNA: TGCAGCGTTGTCTGGCCGGGGAATCAGCCCCAGCATTTT. As protein: CSVVWPGNQPQHF. The rearrangement uses TRBV29-1 and TRBJ1-5; D uncertain. The CDR3 runs to 13 residues. Trimming left V 4 bases short and J 4 bases short, with 11 bases between. The germline V gene has CDR1 SQVTM and CDR2 ANQGSEA.

This chain connects TRBV19 to TRBJ1-1; D is uncertain. V shed 2 bases and J shed 0 bases, with 13 bases lying between them. The CDR3 contains 16 residues. Germline CDR1 LNHDA, CDR2 SQIVND (reference sequence). The CDR3 region is CASSIPQGLMNTEAFF. The DNA for the CDR3 is TGTGCCAGTAGTATACCCCAAGGACTCATGAACACTGAAGCTTTCTTT.

The chain recombines TRBV28 with TRBJ1-2; D is perhaps TRBD1 (6 bases). This CDR3 contains 13 residues. The V and J ends lost 7 bases and 7 bases respectively, with 16 bases between them. From germline, CDR1 is MDHEN and CDR2 SYDVKM. The CDR3 sequence: CASIRTGLFGYTF. As DNA, the CDR3 is TGTGCCAGCATACGAACAGGGTTGTTTGGCTACACCTTC.

The J gene is TRBJ2-7, the V gene TRBV7-2; TRBD2 might be the D (6 bases). CDR3 length: 13 amino acids. V gave up 5 bases and J gave up 2 bases, with 10 bases separating them. CDR1 and CDR2 (germline): SGHTA, FQGNSA. CDR3 in DNA: TGTGCCAGCAGCCAGGACTATCCCTACGAGCAGTACTTC. It is translated as CASSQDYPYEQYF.

The V and J genes are TRBV7-6 and TRBJ1-1; D is unclear. CDR1 is SGHVS, CDR2 FNYEAQ, per germline. This CDR3 spans 13 amino acids. Between the trimmed V and J ends, which lost 4 bases and 4 bases, there was a span of 10 bases. CDR3: CASSSGGSTEAFF. The CDR3 bases are TGTGCCAGCAGCTCCGGAGGTTCCACTGAAGCTTTCTTT.

The rearrangement links TRBV27 to TRBJ1-2, with 11 bases aligning to TRBD1. CDR1 is MNHEY and CDR2 is SMNVEV in the germline V gene (reference sequence). CDR3 length: 18 residues. Unmatched junction bases numbered 9, after V lost 3 bases and J lost 0 bases. The chain's CDR3 is CASSFFDPGQGANYGYTF. As DNA, the CDR3 is TGTGCCAGCAGTTTTTTTGATCCGGGACAGGGGGCTAACTATGGCTACACCTTC.

This rearrangement joins TRBV7-2 to TRBJ2-2; D is possibly TRBD2 (7 bases). This CDR3 has 15 amino acids. Trimming stripped 0 bases from V and 7 bases from J, with 12 bases between. Germline assignment: CDR1 SGHTA and CDR2 FQGNSA. CDR3: CASSLAGGAIGELFF. The CDR3 DNA reads as TGTGCCAGCAGCTTAGCTGGGGGGGCAATCGGGGAGCTGTTTTTT. Based on the CDR3 plus reference TRBV7-2 and TRBJ2-2, the full variable domain is GAGVSQSPSNKVTEKGKDVELRCDPISGHTALYWYRQSLGQGLEFLIYFQGNSAPDKSGLPSDRFSAERTGGSVSTLTIQRTQQEDSAVYLCASSLAGGAIGELFFGEGSRLTVL.

The V call is TRBV4-3, the J call TRBJ2-2, with D perhaps TRBD1 (6 bases). CDR1 and CDR2 (germline): LGHNA, YSLEER. There are 16 residues in the CDR3. V was pared by 2 bases and J by 4 bases, with 14 bases between. The CDR3 spells CASSQTGWTATGELFF. The CDR3 DNA reads TGCGCCAGCAGCCAAACAGGGTGGACGGCCACCGGGGAGCTGTTTTTT.

In this sample, this clone turned up a few times. The chain recombines TRBV7-9 with TRBJ2-1; D perhaps matches TRBD2 (6 bases). The CDR3 totals 18 residues. V was clipped by 5 bases and J by 0 bases, with 20 bases between them. Germline V gene data show CDR1 as SEHNR and CDR2 as FQNEAQ (reference sequence). The DNA for the CDR3 is TGTGCCAGCAGCACTCGGACTATGGCCGTGAGCTCCTACAATGAGCAGTTCTTC. Amino acids: CASSTRTMAVSSYNEQFF.

This clone was counted only a few times. The chain carries TRBV19 and TRBJ1-4; a possible D gene is TRBD1 (5 bases). Germline V gene sequence: CDR1 LNHDA, CDR2 SQIVND (reference sequence). CDR3 length equals 13 residues. Trimming took 4 bases from V and 4 from J, leaving 7 bases between them. CDR3 sequence: CASSKGINEKLFF. The CDR3 DNA reads as TGTGCCAGTAGTAAGGGGATTAATGAAAAACTGTTTTTT.

The chain is built from TRBV18 and TRBJ1-1; 7 nucleotides align to TRBD1. V trimming: 5 bases; J trimming: 3 bases; junction bases outside the gene matches: 6. The CDR3 length is 14 residues. Germline-derived CDR1 and CDR2 are KGHSH and LQKENI. The CDR3 region is CASSGNRGYTEAFF. The DNA for the CDR3 is TGTGCCAGCTCAGGGAACAGGGGATACACTGAAGCTTTCTTT.

The V and J genes are TRBV10-1 and TRBJ2-3; 15 nucleotides agree with TRBD2. Unmatched junction bases numbered 17, after V lost 6 bases and J lost 1 base. CDR3 length equals 21 residues. In germline, CDR1 is WNHNN, CDR2 SYGVQD (reference sequence). The CDR3: CASSPNGLAGGVRRCTDTQYF. The CDR3 coding sequence is TGCGCCAGCAGCCCCAACGGACTAGCGGGAGGGGTGAGGCGATGCACAGATACGCAGTATTTT.

The chain has TRBV19 and TRBJ2-2; tentatively, D is TRBD2 (6 bases). This CDR3 contains 13 residues. The germline V gene encodes CDR1 LNHDA and CDR2 SQIVND (reference sequence). Between the trimmed V and J ends, which lost 6 bases and 4 bases, there was a span of 9 bases. The CDR3 is CASRLAFTGELFF. CDR3 DNA: TGTGCCAGTAGACTAGCCTTCACCGGGGAGCTGTTTTTT.

The chain joins TRBV15 to TRBJ2-4; 9 nucleotides line up with TRBD1. The CDR3 totals 15 residues. V shed 4 bases and J 4 bases; nucleotides not matched to a gene: 5. The germline gives CDR1 LNHNV, CDR2 YYDKDF (reference sequence). CDR3 coding DNA: TGTGCCACCAGCATCTCCGGGACAGGGAAAAACATTCAGTACTTC. The encoded protein is CATSISGTGKNIQYF.

This rearrangement joins TRBV7-3 to TRBJ1-2; D uncertain. The CDR3 has 14 residues. From germline, CDR1 is SGHTA and CDR2 FQGTGA. V was trimmed by 2 bases and J by 0 bases, leaving 7 bases between them. The CDR3 bases are TGTGCCAGCAGCTTAGGCATCGCTAACTATGGCTACACCTTC. Encoded protein: CASSLGIANYGYTF.

This rearrangement joins TRBV28 to TRBJ1-6; TRBD1 aligns across 9 bases. CDR3 length: 14 residues. Trimming removed 2 bases from V and 10 bases from J; junction bases left unmatched: 3. Per the germline V gene, CDR1 is MDHEN and CDR2 is SYDVKM. CDR3 residues: CASSLGTGLSPLHF. CDR3 nucleotide sequence: TGTGCCAGCAGTTTAGGGACAGGGCTCTCACCCCTCCACTTT.

V and J are TRBV5-1 and TRBJ1-4; D gene ambiguous. V lost 0 bases and J 7 bases, leaving 13 bases between the germline ends. This CDR3 is 15 amino acids long. Germline CDR1 reads SGHRS; CDR2 reads YFSETQ. The CDR3, as DNA: TGCGCCAGCAGCTTGGAGCCCCGCCCAACTGAAAAACTGTTTTTT. It encodes CASSLEPRPTEKLFF.

The gene calls are TRBV3-1 (or the pseudogene TRBV3-2) and TRBJ1-2; TRBD1 agrees at 8 bases. Germline loops: CDR1 LGHDT, CDR2 YNNKEL (reference sequence). The CDR3 covers 14 residues. The V segment lost 1 base and the J segment 7 bases; nucleotides outside the gene matches: 5. CDR3 in DNA: TGTGCCAGCAGCCAAGTGCAGGGGGCGAGTGGCTACACCTTC. Translated, it gives CASSQVQGASGYTF.

On this clone: The junction departs from the called germline gene at one end, perhaps through a read error. The chain has TRBV28 and TRBJ1-1; the D is unclear. The V gene's germline CDR1 is MDHEN and CDR2 SYDVKM. The CDR3 consists of 12 residues. The CDR3 DNA reads TGTGCTAGCATAACAGTGAACACTGAAGCTTTCTTT. Protein: CASITVNTEAFF.

The V call is TRBV24-1, the J call TRBJ2-2; D is ambiguous. This CDR3 has 13 amino acids. Germline V gene sequence: CDR1 KGHDR, CDR2 SFDVKD. V was trimmed by 6 bases and J by 4 bases, leaving 8 bases between them. Written as DNA, the CDR3 is TGTGCCACCAGTCGTCCGAGCACCGGGGAGCTGTTTTTT. It encodes CATSRPSTGELFF.

J is TRBJ2-1 and V is TRBV7-8, with D possibly matching TRBD2 (5 bases). Looked up from germline, CDR1 is SGHVS and CDR2 is FQNEAQ. V shed 11 bases and J shed 7 bases, with 15 bases lying between them. The length of the CDR3 is 12 residues. The CDR3 DNA reads TGTGCCGGCTCCATAGCGATGAATGAGCAGTTCTTC. Its protein is CAGSIAMNEQFF.

V usage is TRBV28 and J usage is TRBJ1-2; 8 nucleotides line up with TRBD1. V lost 8 bases, J lost 4 bases, and 6 bases stayed unmatched. The CDR3 is made up of 13 amino acids. The germline gives CDR1 MDHEN, CDR2 SYDVKM. CDR3 region: CASLGQGGYGYTF. The CDR3 coding sequence is TGTGCCAGCCTTGGACAGGGAGGCTATGGCTACACCTTC.

This CDR3 reads CASSAQQRIGGHGYTF. Here the CDR3 DNA reads TGTGCCAGCAGCGCTCAACAACGGATCGGTGGGCACGGCTACACCTTC. V is TRBV9 and J is TRBJ1-2, with D unresolved. The V gene lost 3 bases and the J gene lost 8 bases, with 23 bases spanning the gap. The CDR3 loop spans 16 amino acids. Germline values: CDR1 SGDLS, CDR2 YYNGEE.

This sequence joins TRBV28 and TRBJ1-2; 7 nucleotides line up with TRBD1. Trimming at V came to 5 bases and at J to 4 bases, leaving 7 bases not matched to a gene. There are 14 residues in the CDR3. CDR1 and CDR2 from the germline V gene are MDHEN and SYDVKM. CDR3: CASSLQGTGYGYTF. The CDR3 nucleotides read TGTGCCAGCAGTCTACAGGGGACTGGCTATGGCTACACCTTC.

The gene calls are TRBV6-5 and TRBJ1-2; 7 bases are shared with TRBD1. Germline V CDR1 and CDR2: MNHEY, SVGAGI. This CDR3 has 14 amino acids. With V trimmed by 7 bases and J by 2 bases, 7 bases remained unmatched. In DNA form, the CDR3 reads TGTGCCAGCACCAGGACAGGAGCGAACTATGGCTACACCTTC. Protein: CASTRTGANYGYTF.

The V gene is TRBV28, the J gene TRBJ1-1; 9 bases fit TRBD1. Per the germline V gene, CDR1 is MDHEN and CDR2 is SYDVKM. V lost 6 bases and J lost 1; bases outside the gene matches: 6. CDR3 length equals 15 residues. CDR3 sequence: CASSHGTGTNTEAFF. In DNA form, the CDR3 reads TGTGCCAGCAGCCATGGGACAGGGACGAACACTGAAGCTTTCTTT.

The chain combines TRBV4-3 with TRBJ2-2, with D perhaps TRBD2 (5 bases). The CDR3 covers 15 residues. Looked up from germline, CDR1 is LGHNA and CDR2 is YSLEER. Between the trimmed V and J ends, which lost 3 bases and 2 bases, there was a span of 10 bases. CDR3 sequence reads: CASSHGELNTGELFF. The CDR3 nucleotides are TGCGCCAGCAGCCATGGGGAGCTTAACACCGGGGAGCTGTTTTTT.

The V gene is TRBV3-1 (or the pseudogene TRBV3-2), the J gene TRBJ1-2; TRBD1 matches 8 bases. In germline, CDR1 is LGHDT, CDR2 YNNKEL (reference sequence). V dropped 3 bases and J dropped 5; count of bases not matched to a gene: 8. The CDR3 totals 15 residues. The CDR3, as DNA: TGTGCCAGCAGCCAGGGACAGGCCGCGGGTTATGGCTACACCTTC. This translates into CASSQGQAAGYGYTF.

V usage is TRBV7-8 and J usage is TRBJ1-4, with D tentatively TRBD1 (5 bases). With 2 bases removed from V and 0 bases from J, the gap between germline ends came to 7 bases. CDR3 length: 15 residues. The germline CDR1 and CDR2 sequences are SGHVS and FQNEAQ. For the CDR3, the DNA is TGTGCCAGCAGCTTAACGGGGGCAACTAATGAAAAACTGTTTTTT. Amino acids: CASSLTGATNEKLFF.

The rearrangement joins TRBV5-6 to TRBJ1-2; D may be TRBD1 (6 bases). Germline V gene sequence: CDR1 SGHDT, CDR2 YYEEEE. The V end lost 6 bases, the J end lost 4 bases, and 13 bases lay between the germline ends. The CDR3 spans 13 residues. As DNA, the CDR3 is TGTGCCAGCACCAGAGACAGGTTCTATGGCTACACCTTC. It codes for CASTRDRFYGYTF. Combining the CDR3 with reference TRBV5-6 and TRBJ1-2 gives the whole variable domain DAGVTQSPTHLIKTRGQQVTLRCSPKSGHDTVSWYQQALGQGPQFIFQYYEEEERQRGNFPDRFSGHQFPNYSSELNVNALLLGDSALYLCASTRDRFYGYTFGSGTRLTVV.